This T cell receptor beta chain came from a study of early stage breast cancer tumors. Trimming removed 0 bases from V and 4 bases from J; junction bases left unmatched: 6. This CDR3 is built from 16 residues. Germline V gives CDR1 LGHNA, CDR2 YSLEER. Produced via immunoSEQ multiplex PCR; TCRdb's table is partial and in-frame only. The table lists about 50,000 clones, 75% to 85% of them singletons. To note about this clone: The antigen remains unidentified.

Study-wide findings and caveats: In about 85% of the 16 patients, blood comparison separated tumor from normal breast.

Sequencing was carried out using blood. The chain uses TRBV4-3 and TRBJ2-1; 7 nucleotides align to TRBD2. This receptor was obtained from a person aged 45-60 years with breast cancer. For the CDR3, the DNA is TGCGCCAGCAGCCAAGATTGGGGGGACTATTACAATGAGCAGTTCTTC. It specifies CASSQDWGDYYNEQFF.